The clone carrying this TCR beta chain has a handful of counts. Its antigen is not identified. This record belongs to a study of regulatory T cells in long-lasting Graves disease. Time point noted: newly diagnosed GD, antithyroid drugs for less than 3 months. RNA isolated from PBMCs was used to make the TCR library. General observations from the study: Persistent Graves' patients showed less TCR diversity than newly diagnosed patients showed. Persistent disease exhibited a predilection for TRBV28, TRBJ1-2 and TRBJ2-5.

Both iRepertoire HTBI primers and Arm-PCR of CDR3 regions were used to build the TCR beta libraries. TCRdb reanalysed the multiplex PCR reads using MiXCR and keeps one entry per CDR3 protein. Among 520,000 or so distinct CDR3 sequences listed, more than 10% were seen once. Trimming took off 0 bases at V and 5 bases at J, with 5 bases between the two ends. CDR1 and CDR2 (germline): LGHDT, YNNKEL (reference sequence). This CDR3 region has 13 residues. The same data also went into a second study, on T cells in Graves' hyperthyroidism and ophthalmopathy.

The J gene is TRBJ2-1, the V gene TRBV3-1; D uncertain. This TCR derives from a woman in her 30s with Graves disease. The sample consisted of peripheral blood mononuclear cells (PBMCs), taken at new diagnosis, from a patient treated with antithyroid drugs. The CDR3 bases are TGTGCCAGCAGCCAAGACTTCAACAATGAGCAGTTCTTC. Its protein is CASSQDFNNEQFF.